Sequencing of this T cell receptor beta chain was carried out in a study of PD-1 blockade in classical Hodgkin lymphoma. Findings of the study overall: Factors driving the repertoire differences, possibly disease activity or prior therapy, remain undefined. Lower baseline TCR diversity was reported for newly diagnosed patients than for healthy donors.

The repertoire was sequenced with immunoSEQ multiplex PCR; TCRdb's copy has only in-frame clones and lacks some. Of 4,000 to 4,500 clones detected, over 65% appear once; the ten largest clones hold around 15%. The germline CDR1 and CDR2 sequences are SQVTM and ANQGSEA. J lost 7 bases, V lost 4 bases, and 6 bases had no gene match. CDR3 length: 14 residues. The time point is: newly diagnosed, previously untreated cHL patient sample. CD8+ T cell isolation from thawed PBMCs was performed by magnetic negative selection. The study compared against PBMCs from newly diagnosed, untreated classical Hodgkin lymphoma. Comment on this clone: The antigen is unknown.

The sequence derives from a human donor with classical Hodgkin lymphoma. The chain has TRBV29-1 and TRBJ2-2, with 10 bases lining up with TRBD2. The material sequenced was CD8+ T cells from blood. The CDR3 DNA sequence: TGCAGCGTTGTAGGGCTAGCGGGGGTCGGGGAGCTGTTTTTT. This encodes CSVVGLAGVGELFF.